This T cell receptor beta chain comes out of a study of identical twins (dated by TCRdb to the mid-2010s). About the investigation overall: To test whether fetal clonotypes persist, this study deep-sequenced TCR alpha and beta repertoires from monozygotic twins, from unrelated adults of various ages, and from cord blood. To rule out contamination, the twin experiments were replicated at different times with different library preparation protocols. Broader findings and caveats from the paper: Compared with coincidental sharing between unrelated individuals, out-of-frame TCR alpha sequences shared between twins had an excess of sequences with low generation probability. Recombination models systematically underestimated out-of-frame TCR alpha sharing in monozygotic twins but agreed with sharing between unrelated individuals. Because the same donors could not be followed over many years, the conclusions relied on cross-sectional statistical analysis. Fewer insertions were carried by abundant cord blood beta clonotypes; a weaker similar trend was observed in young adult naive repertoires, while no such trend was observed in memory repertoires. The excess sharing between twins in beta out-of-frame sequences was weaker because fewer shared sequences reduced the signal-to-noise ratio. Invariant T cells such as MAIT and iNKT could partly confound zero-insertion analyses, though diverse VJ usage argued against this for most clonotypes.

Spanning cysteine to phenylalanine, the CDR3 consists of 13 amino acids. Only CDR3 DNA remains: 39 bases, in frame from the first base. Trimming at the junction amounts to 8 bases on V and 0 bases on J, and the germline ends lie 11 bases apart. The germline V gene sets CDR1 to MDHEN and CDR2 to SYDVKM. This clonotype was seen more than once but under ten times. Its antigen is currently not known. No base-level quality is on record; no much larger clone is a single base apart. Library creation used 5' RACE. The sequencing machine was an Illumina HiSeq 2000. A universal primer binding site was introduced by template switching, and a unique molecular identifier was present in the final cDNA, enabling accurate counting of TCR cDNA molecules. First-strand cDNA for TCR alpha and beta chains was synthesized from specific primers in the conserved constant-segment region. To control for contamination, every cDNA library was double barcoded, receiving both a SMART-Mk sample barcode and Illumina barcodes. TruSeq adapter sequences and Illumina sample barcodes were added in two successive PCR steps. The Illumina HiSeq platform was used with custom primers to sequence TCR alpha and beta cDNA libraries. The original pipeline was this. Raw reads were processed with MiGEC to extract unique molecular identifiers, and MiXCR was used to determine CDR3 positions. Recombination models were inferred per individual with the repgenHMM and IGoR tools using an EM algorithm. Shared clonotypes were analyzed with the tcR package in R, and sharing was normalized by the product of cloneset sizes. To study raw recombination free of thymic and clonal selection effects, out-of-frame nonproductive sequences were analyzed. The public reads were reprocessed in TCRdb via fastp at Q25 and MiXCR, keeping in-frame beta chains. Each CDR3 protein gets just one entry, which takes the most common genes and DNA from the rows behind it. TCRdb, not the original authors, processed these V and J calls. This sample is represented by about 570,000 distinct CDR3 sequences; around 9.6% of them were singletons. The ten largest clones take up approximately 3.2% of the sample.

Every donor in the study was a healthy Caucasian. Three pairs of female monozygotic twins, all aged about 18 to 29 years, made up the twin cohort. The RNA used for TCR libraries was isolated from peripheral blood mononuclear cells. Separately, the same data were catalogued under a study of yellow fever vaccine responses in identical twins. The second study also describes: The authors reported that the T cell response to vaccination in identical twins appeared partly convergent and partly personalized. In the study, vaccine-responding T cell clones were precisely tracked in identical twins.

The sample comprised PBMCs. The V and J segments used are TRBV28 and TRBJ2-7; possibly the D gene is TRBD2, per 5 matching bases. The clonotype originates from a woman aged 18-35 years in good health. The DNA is TGTGCCAGCGAGGGTTGGAGCTCCTACGAGCAGTACTTC. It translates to CASEGWSSYEQYF.